This TCR beta chain is drawn from a study of vaccination effects on CD4 cells after COVID-19. This clone came up a few times. The antigen is not known. This CDR3 has 11 residues. V lost 9 bases to trimming and J lost 6 bases; unmatched junction nucleotides: 0. The germline V gene encodes CDR1 KGHDR and CDR2 SFDVKD. TCRdb's table, derived via immunoSEQ multiplex PCR, lists solely in-frame clones and lacks some. This sample has some 28,000 clones, with around 80% found just once. Expansion of antigen-specific CD4+ T cells with viral peptide pools was carried out by the ViraFEST assay before sequencing. Between days 9 and 11 of culture, CD4+ T cells were separated out. No vaccinee had earlier SARS-CoV-2 infection, and nucleocapsid antibodies were negative.

The sample consisted of CD4+ T cells from PBMCs cultured with SARS-CoV-2 spike peptides, taken before COVID-19 vaccination. This TCR was sampled from a human donor who received a COVID-19 vaccine. V usage is TRBV24-1 and J usage is TRBJ2-7, with 11 bases aligning to TRBD1. The CDR3 loop is CATGTGGEQYF. CDR3 nucleotides: TGTGCCACCGGGACAGGGGGCGAGCAGTACTTC.